Listed here are 2 T cell receptor beta chains from one sample, sequenced in a study of blood T cell repertoires in COVID-19. Libraries were prepared by immunoSEQ multiplex PCR; TCRdb keeps only in-frame clonotypes and omits some of them. The sample includes 270,000 or so clones, roughly 89% of them seen just once. The sample taken for sequencing was peripheral blood. All receptors derive from a woman aged 55-75 years with COVID-19, enrolled during active disease.

The rearrangement links TRBV5-4 to TRBJ2-3; 7 bases map to TRBD2. After removal of 3 bases from V and 0 bases from J, the junction contained 1 base not matched to a gene. The CDR3 has 14 amino acids. Germline V gene lookup returns CDR1 SGHNT and CDR2 YYREEE (reference sequence). The CDR3, as DNA: TGTGCCAGCAGCTGGGGACTAAGCACAGATACGCAGTATTTT. It specifies CASSWGLSTDTQYF.

This clone appeared a single time. The junction differs from germline at one of its ends, possibly a read error. The V gene is TRBV4-2, the J gene TRBJ1-1; 8 bases agree with TRBD1. The CDR3 has 13 residues. Germline CDR1 reads LGHNA; CDR2 reads YNFKEQ. As DNA, the CDR3 is TGTACCAGCAGCTCTACAGGGGGCACTGAAGCTTTCTTT. As protein: CTSSSTGGTEAFF.